Following are 3 T cell receptor beta chains from one sample sequenced in a study of CD8+CD57+ T cells in acquired aplastic anemia. The use of genomic DNA as template underpinned the TCR beta VDJ and CDR3 profiling. TCRdb itself ran the reads through MiXCR, one entry per CDR3 protein. The repertoire holds some 64,000 distinct CDR3 sequences, roughly 58% seen once, with under 2.5% in the top ten. The specimen was sorted CD4+, CD8+, or CD8+CD57+ T cells (not recorded which) from PBMCs. Source of these receptors: a human donor in good health, serving as a control.

This clonotype was seen ten or more times. The chain is built from TRBV5-1 and TRBJ1-1, with 9 bases aligning to TRBD1. CDR1 is SGHRS, CDR2 YFSETQ, per germline. There are 16 residues in the CDR3. Trimming at V came to 2 bases and at J to 2 bases, leaving 7 bases not matched to a gene. CDR3 bases: TGCGCCAGCAGCTTAGAGGACAGGGGAGAAAACACTGAAGCTTTCTTT. Translating it yields CASSLEDRGENTEAFF.

The chain couples TRBV7-9 to TRBJ2-3; TRBD1 aligns across 9 bases. The junction had 5 bases not matched to a gene; V was cut back by 5 bases and J by 5 bases. Germline V gives CDR1 SEHNR, CDR2 FQNEAQ (reference sequence). The CDR3 runs to 14 residues. The CDR3 sequence: CASSLTGGGDTQYF. CDR3 nucleotide sequence: TGTGCCAGCAGCCTGACAGGGGGTGGAGATACGCAGTATTTT.

This clonotype was observed at least ten times. The rearrangement links TRBV7-3 to TRBJ2-1; D might be TRBD1 (6 bases). This CDR3 comprises 16 residues. Germline-derived CDR1 and CDR2 are SGHTA and FQGTGA. V was clipped by 5 bases and J by 0 bases, with 14 bases between them. CDR3 nucleotide sequence: TGTGCCAGCAGCCCCCGGACAGCCCCCTCCTACAATGAGCAGTTCTTC. Translated: CASSPRTAPSYNEQFF. Full variable domain (rest looked up from reference TRBV7-3 and TRBJ2-1): GAGVSQTPSNKVTEKGKYVELRCDPISGHTALYWYRQSLGQGPEFLIYFQGTGAADDSGLPNDRFFAVRPEGSVSTLKIQRTERGDSAVYLCASSPRTAPSYNEQFFGPGTRLTVL.